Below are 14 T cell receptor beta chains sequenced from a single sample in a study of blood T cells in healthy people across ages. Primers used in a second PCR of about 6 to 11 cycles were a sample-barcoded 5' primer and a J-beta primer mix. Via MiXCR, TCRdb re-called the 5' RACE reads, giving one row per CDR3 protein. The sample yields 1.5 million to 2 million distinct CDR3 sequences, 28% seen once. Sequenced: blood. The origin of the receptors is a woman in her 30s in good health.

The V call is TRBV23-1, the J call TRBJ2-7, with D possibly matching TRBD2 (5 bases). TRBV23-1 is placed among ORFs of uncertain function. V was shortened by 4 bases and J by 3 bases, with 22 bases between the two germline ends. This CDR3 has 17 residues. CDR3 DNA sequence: TGCGCCAGCAGTCCGGACTCCTTTCAGGAATCGCGCTACGAGCAGTACTTC. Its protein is CASSPDSFQESRYEQYF.

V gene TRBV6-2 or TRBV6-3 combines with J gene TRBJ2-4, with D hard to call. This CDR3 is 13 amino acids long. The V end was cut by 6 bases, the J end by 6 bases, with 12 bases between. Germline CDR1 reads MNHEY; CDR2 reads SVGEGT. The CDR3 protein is CASREVPGNIQYF. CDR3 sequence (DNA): TGTGCCAGCAGAGAGGTCCCAGGAAACATTCAGTACTTC.

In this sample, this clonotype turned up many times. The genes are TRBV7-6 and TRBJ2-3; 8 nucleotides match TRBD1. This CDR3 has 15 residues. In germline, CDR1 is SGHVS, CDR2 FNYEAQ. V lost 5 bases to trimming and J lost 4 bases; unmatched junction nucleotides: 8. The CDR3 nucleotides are TGTGCCAGCAGCCCCGGGACAGGACCCGCAGATACGCAGTATTTT. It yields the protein CASSPGTGPADTQYF.

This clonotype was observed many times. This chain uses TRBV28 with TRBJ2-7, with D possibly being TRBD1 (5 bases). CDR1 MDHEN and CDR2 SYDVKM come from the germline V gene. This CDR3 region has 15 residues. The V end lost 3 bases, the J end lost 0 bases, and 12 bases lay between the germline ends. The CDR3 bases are TGTGCCAGCAGTTTTGATGGCAGGGTCTCCTACGAGCAGTACTTC. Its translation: CASSFDGRVSYEQYF.

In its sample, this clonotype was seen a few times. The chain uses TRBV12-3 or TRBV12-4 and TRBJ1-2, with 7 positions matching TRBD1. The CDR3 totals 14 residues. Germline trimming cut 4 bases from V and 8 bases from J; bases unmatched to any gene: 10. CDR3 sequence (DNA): TGTGCCAGCAGTTCATACAGGGGCCAGGGGGGCTACACCTTC. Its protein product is CASSSYRGQGGYTF.

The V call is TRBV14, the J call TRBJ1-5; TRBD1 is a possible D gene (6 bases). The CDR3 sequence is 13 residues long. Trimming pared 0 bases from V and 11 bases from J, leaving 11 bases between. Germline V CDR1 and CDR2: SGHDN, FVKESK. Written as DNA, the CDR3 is TGTGCCAGCAGCCAAGATATAACAGGGACCCAGCATTTT. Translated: CASSQDITGTQHF.

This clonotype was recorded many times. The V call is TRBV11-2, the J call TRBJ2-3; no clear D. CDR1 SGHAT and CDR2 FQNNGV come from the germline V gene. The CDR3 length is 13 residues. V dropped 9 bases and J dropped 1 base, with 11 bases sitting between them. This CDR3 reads CASLLAGTDTQYF. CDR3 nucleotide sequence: TGTGCCAGTCTCCTGGCAGGCACAGATACGCAGTATTTT.

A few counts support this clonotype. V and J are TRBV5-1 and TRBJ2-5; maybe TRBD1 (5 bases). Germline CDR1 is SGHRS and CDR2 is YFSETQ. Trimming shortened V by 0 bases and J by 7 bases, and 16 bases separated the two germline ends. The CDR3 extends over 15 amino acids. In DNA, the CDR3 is TGCGCCAGCAGCTTGGGGTCCGCCAGGGTTGGGACCCAGTACTTC. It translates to CASSLGSARVGTQYF.

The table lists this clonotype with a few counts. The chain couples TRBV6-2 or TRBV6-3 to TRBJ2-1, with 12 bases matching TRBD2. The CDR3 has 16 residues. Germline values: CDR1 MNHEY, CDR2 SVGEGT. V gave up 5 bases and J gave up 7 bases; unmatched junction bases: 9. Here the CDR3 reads CASSRTTSGGPNEQFF. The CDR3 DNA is TGTGCCAGCAGTCGAACGACTAGCGGGGGTCCAAATGAGCAGTTCTTC.

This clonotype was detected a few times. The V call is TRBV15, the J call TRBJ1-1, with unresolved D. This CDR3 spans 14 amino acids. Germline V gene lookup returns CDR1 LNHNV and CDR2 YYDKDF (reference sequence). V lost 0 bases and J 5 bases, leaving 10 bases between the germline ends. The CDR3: CATSRDRTRTEAFF. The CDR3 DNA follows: TGTGCCACCAGCAGAGATCGTACGAGGACTGAAGCTTTCTTT. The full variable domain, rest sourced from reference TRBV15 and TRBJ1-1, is DAMVIQNPRYQVTQFGKPVTLSCSQTLNHNVMYWYQQKSSQAPKLLFHYYDKDFNNEADTPDNFQSRRPNTSFCFLDIRSPGLGDTAMYLCATSRDRTRTEAFFGQGTRLTVV.

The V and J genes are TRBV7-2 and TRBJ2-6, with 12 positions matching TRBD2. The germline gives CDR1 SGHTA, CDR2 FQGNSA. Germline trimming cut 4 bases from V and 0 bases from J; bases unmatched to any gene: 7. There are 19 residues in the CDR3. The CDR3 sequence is CASSSGTSGRSSGANVLTF. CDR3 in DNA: TGTGCCAGCAGCTCGGGGACTAGCGGGCGGAGCTCTGGGGCCAACGTCCTGACTTTC.

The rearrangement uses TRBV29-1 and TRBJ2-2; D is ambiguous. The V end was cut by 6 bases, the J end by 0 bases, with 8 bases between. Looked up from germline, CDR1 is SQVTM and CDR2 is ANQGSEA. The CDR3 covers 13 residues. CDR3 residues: CSVDPTNTGELFF. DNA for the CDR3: TGCAGCGTCGACCCCACGAACACCGGGGAGCTGTTTTTT.

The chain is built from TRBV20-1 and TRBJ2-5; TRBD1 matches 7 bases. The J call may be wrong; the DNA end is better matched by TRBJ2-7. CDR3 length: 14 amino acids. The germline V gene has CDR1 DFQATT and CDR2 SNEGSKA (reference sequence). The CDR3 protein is CSARGQGDYYEQYF. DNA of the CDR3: TGCAGTGCTAGAGGGCAGGGGGATTACTACGAGCAGTACTTC.

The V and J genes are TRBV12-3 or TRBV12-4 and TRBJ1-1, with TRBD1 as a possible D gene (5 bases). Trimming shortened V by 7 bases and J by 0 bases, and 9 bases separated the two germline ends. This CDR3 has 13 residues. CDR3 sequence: CASTEGMNTEAFF. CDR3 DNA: TGTGCCAGCACGGAGGGGATGAACACTGAAGCTTTCTTT.